The following is a TCR beta chain sequence with its context. V gave up 0 bases and J gave up 5 bases; unmatched junction bases: 4. The V gene's germline CDR1 is LNHNV and CDR2 YYDKDF (reference sequence). The CDR3 is 16 residues long. MiXCR was run by TCRdb on the RT-PCR reads, yielding one entry per CDR3 protein. The data contain about 700,000 distinct CDR3 sequences, 14% of them seen just once; the ten biggest clones take up 3.6%. Sequencing used memory CD4+ T cells from blood. This sequence was found in a female donor in good health, serving as a healthy control. The chain carries TRBV15 and TRBJ2-3; TRBD2 aligns across 11 bases. The CDR3 DNA reads TGTGCCACCAGCAGAGATCTAGCGGGAGGTTTAGATACGCAGTATTTT. This gives the protein CATSRDLAGGLDTQYF.